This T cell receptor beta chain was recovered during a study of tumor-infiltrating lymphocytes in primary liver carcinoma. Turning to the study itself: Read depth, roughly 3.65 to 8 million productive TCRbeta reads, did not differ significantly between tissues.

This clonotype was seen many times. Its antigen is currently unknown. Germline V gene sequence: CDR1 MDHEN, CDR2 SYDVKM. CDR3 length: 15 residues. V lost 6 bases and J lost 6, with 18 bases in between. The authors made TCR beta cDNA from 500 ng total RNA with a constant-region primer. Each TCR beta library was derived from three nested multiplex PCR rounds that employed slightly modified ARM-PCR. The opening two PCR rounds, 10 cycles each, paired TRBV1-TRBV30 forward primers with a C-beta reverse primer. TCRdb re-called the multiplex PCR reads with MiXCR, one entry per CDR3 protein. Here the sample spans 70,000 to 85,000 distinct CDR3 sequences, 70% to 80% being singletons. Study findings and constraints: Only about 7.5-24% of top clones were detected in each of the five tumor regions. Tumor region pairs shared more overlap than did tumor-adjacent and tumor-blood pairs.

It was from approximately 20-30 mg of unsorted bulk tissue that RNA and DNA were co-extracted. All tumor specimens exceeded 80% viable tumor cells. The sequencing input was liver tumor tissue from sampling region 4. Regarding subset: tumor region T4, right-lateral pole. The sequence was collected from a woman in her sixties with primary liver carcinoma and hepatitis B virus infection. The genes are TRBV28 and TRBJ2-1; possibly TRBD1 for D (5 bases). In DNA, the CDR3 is TGTGCCAGCAGGAGACAGACGCCCGGCCTCAATGAGCAGTTCTTC. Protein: CASRRQTPGLNEQFF.